This is a list of T cell receptor beta chains from one sample in a study of blood T cell repertoires in COVID-19. Sequenced by immunoSEQ multiplex PCR; TCRdb stores in-frame clones only, minus some. The sample contains over 200,000 clones, roughly nine tenths of which appear only once. The material sequenced was peripheral blood. These TCRs come from a man aged 35-49 years who had recovered from COVID-19. CDR3s include the opening cysteine and the closing phenylalanine or tryptophan. A D gene is named only where the DNA matches it firmly. Clone size is stated in some rows and not others, as once, few, many or a class when expanded.

TRBV4-3	.	.	TRBJ2-1	TGCGCCAGCAGCCACCGCACGGTCTACAATGAGCAGTTCTTC	CASSHRTVYNEQFF
TRBV5-4	.	few	TRBJ2-3	TGTGCCAGCAGCTTGCCAGCGGGTTTGGGAGATACGCAGTATTTT	CASSLPAGLGDTQYF
TRBV3-1/TRBV3-2	.	.	TRBJ2-3	TGTGCCAGCAGCCAAGCAGCGGGCTACACAGATACGCAGTATTTT	CASSQAAGYTDTQYF
TRBV4-3	TRBD2	.	TRBJ2-5	TGCGCCAGCAGCCAAGGTCTAGCGGGGGGTCAAGAGACCCAGTACTTC	CASSQGLAGGQETQYF
TRBV5-5	TRBD2	.	TRBJ2-2	TGTGCCAGCAGGCGGACTAGCGGGAGCGTAACCGGGGAGCTGTTTTTT	CASRRTSGSVTGELFF
TRBV9	TRBD2	few	TRBJ2-2	TGTGCCAGCAGCGTAGGACTAGCGCCGAACACCGGGGAGCTGTTTTTT	CASSVGLAPNTGELFF
TRBV12-1	.	.	TRBJ1-5	TGTGCCAGCAGCTTTTTCTTGGAGAAGACCAATCAGCCCCAGCATTTT	CASSFFLEKTNQPQHF
TRBV6-5	TRBD2	once	TRBJ2-7	TGTGCCAGCAGCTTGGGACTAGCGGGAGTTGAGCAGTACTTC	CASSLGLAGVEQYF
TRBV25-1	TRBD1	few	TRBJ1-2	TGTGCCAGCAGGGGAGACAGGGTGGACTTTACTAACTATGGCTACACCTTC	CASRGDRVDFTNYGYTF
TRBV6-5	TRBD1	.	TRBJ2-2	TGTGCCAGCAGACCGGACAGGGGATTCACCGGGGAGCTGTTTTTT	CASRPDRGFTGELFF
TRBV6-2/TRBV6-3	TRBD1	.	TRBJ1-6	TGTGCCAGCAGTTACTCGAACAGGGGATCACCCCTCCACTTT	CASSYSNRGSPLHF
TRBV6-5	TRBD1	.	TRBJ1-3	TGTGCCAGCAGTTTGGGACAGATTGGAAACACCATATATTTT	CASSLGQIGNTIYF
TRBV7-2	.	.	TRBJ2-3	TGTGCCAGTTCCGACGGGGGATTTCCGGATACGCAGTATTTT	CASSDGGFPDTQYF
TRBV7-6	TRBD1	once	TRBJ2-3	TGTGCCAGCAGCCCACAGGACAGGGTTAGCACAGATACGCAGTATTTT	CASSPQDRVSTDTQYF
TRBV3-1/TRBV3-2	TRBD1	.	TRBJ2-4	TGTGCCAGCAGCCTTACAGGGGGCAAGGGGAACATTCAGTACTTC	CASSLTGGKGNIQYF
TRBV19	.	once	TRBJ2-1	TGTGCCAGTAGTATAACAGGGTGGTTCGACAATGAGCAGTTCTTC	CASSITGWFDNEQFF
TRBV5-1	TRBD1	few	TRBJ1-3	TGCGCCAGCAGCTCTACCGGGACAGGGAACCCCATATATTTT	CASSSTGTGNPIYF
TRBV5-8	.	.	TRBJ1-6	TGTGCCAGCAGCTTGGAAGGGGGAGCCAATTATAATTCACCCCTCCACTTT	CASSLEGGANYNSPLHF
TRBV28	TRBD1	.	TRBJ2-5	TGTGCCAGCAGCCAAACCAGACAGGGGCCCCAAGAGACCCAGTACTTC	CASSQTRQGPQETQYF
TRBV27	TRBD2	.	TRBJ2-5	TGTGCCAGCAGCGGACTAGCGGGAGGTGAGACCCAGTACTTC	CASSGLAGGETQYF
TRBV29-1	.	.	TRBJ2-7	TGCAGCGTTGAAGGCCCAGCGGGAAGGGGGGCCTACGAGCAGTACTTC	CSVEGPAGRGAYEQYF
TRBV30	TRBD1	.	TRBJ2-7	TGTGCCTGGTCAGGGACAGGGTTCTACGAGCAGTACTTC	CAWSGTGFYEQYF
TRBV5-4	.	once	TRBJ2-6	TGTGCCAGCAGCCGGGATGGTCCCGCGGTAGGGGCCAACGTCCTGACTTTC	CASSRDGPAVGANVLTF
TRBV6-2/TRBV6-3	.	.	TRBJ2-7	TGTGCCAGCAGTGGGGCCATCTACCCCTACGAGCAGTACTTC	CASSGAIYPYEQYF
TRBV13	.	.	TRBJ2-1	TGTGCCAGCAGCTTAGCAGGGACTCTCGAGAGGAATGAGCAGTTCTTC	CASSLAGTLERNEQFF
TRBV19	TRBD2	.	TRBJ2-3	TGTGCCAGTAGTATTTTTCCGGCTGGTTCAGGTAGCGGGAGACGAACAGATACGCAGTATTTT	CASSIFPAGSGSGRRTDTQYF
TRBV7-2	TRBD1	.	TRBJ1-2	TGTGCCAGCGGCAGGGACAGGGCGAACTATGGCTACACCTTC	CASGRDRANYGYTF
TRBV30	TRBD1	.	TRBJ1-1	TGTGCCTGGAGTGTACTCCAGGGGGCGGCGAACACTGAAGCTTTCTTT	CAWSVLQGAANTEAFF